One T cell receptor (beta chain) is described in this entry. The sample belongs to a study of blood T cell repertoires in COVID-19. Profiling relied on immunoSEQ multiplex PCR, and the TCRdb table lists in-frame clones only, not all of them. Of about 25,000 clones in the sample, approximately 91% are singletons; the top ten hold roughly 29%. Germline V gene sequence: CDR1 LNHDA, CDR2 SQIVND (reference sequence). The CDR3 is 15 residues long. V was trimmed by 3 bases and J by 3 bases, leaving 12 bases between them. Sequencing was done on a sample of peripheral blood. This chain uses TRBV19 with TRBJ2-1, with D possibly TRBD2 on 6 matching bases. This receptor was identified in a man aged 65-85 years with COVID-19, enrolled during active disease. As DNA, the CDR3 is TGTGCCAGTAGTATCCCCGGGGGAGGCTACAATGAGCAGTTCTTC. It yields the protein CASSIPGGGYNEQFF.